This TCR beta chain was documented in a study of blood T cell repertoires in COVID-19. Study at large: There were acute and convalescent COVID-19 samples, and they came from the United States, Italy and Spain. Nucleic acid was either cDNA or gDNA, and it came from T cells, B-cell-depleted T cells, or PBMCs.

In the study's own analysis: Reference gene primer amplification gave estimated nucleated cell counts. Profiled with immunoSEQ multiplex PCR; TCRdb holds only in-frame clones, not every one. The V and J calls and clone size were taken over from that table, and D and trimming were inferred from the DNA. This table holds around 27,000 clones, 83% found once. Germline V gene data show CDR1 as SGHDT and CDR2 as YYEEEE. This CDR3 spans 16 amino acids. Trimming left V 1 base short and J 4 bases short, with 14 bases between. Sequences were obtained from peripheral blood. The clonotype comes from a human donor in a cohort sampled during active COVID-19. The chain uses TRBV5-6 and TRBJ2-2, with D perhaps TRBD2 (6 bases). The CDR3 region is CASSLIFLEGTGELFF. The CDR3 nucleotides are TGTGCCAGCAGCTTGATATTTCTGGAGGGCACCGGGGAGCTGTTTTTT.